This T cell receptor beta chain was sequenced during a study of T-cell reconstitution after alpha-beta-depleted transplantation in children. Study results and caveats: Reported findings indicate that, about two months after transplant, alpha-beta T cells came from several hundred expanded clones, which were derived from non-depleted graft cells.

This clonotype was recorded a few times. Antigen unknown. For TCRbeta, the library was prepared with unique molecular identifiers. TCRdb processed the PCR reads anew with MiXCR; each CDR3 protein has one entry. The sample yields just over 950,000 distinct CDR3 sequences, about 29% seen once. V lost 1 base and J 5 bases, leaving 10 bases between the germline ends. Germline CDR1 reads MNHEY; CDR2 reads SVGAGI. The CDR3 runs to 14 residues. The rearrangement uses TRBV6-5 and TRBJ2-3; D possibly corresponds to TRBD1 (5 bases). This TCR derives from a boy younger than two who had a stem cell transplant for SCID, so the T cells may come from the graft donor. The sample consisted of PBMCs, mostly from graft donor cells, taken 360 days after TCRalphabeta/CD19-depleted stem cell transplant. This chain's CDR3 is CASSYFGQGDTQYF. CDR3 DNA: TGTGCCAGCAGTTACTTCGGGCAGGGAGATACGCAGTATTTT.